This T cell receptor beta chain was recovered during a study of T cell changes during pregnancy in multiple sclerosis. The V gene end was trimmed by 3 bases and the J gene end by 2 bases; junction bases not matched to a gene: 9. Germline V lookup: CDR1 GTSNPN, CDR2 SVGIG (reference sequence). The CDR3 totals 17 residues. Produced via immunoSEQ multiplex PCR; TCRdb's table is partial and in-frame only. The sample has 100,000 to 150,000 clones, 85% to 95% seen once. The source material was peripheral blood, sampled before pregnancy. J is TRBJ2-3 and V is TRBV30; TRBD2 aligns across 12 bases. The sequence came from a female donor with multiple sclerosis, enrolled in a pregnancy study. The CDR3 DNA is TGTGCCTGGAGAGCTGGGACTAGCGGGTGGTACACAGATACGCAGTATTTT. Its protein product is CAWRAGTSGWYTDTQYF.